This T cell receptor beta chain was found in a study of OX40 agonist ivuxolimab in advanced cancers. Study details: The patients received agonistic anti-OX40 (CD134) antibody ivuxolimab.

Study results and limitations: Compared with CD4+, CD8+ T cells on average had more expanded clones. Both blood CD4+ and CD8+ T cells showed clonal growth by week 6 at 0.1 to 3.0 mg/kg.

This CDR3 contains 16 residues. In germline, CDR1 is LGHNA, CDR2 YSLEER. The V gene end was trimmed by 3 bases and the J gene end by 0 bases; junction bases not matched to a gene: 5. Details on this clone: Its antigen is unknown.

Blood got drawn at baseline, again on cycle 4 day 1, and then on cycle 7 day 1. TCRdb's table, derived via immunoSEQ multiplex PCR, lists solely in-frame clones and lacks some. This sample has around 34,000 clones; about 84% occur once, and the top ten carry under 25%. The V and J genes are TRBV4-3 and TRBJ1-2; 9 positions agree with TRBD1. The source is an adult with an advanced solid tumor such as melanoma, head and neck, liver or kidney cancer. Sequences were derived from CD4+ or CD8+ T cells sorted from blood, sampled in a trial of the OX40 agonist ivuxolimab. CDR3 residues: CASSQLQGASNYGYTF. CDR3 DNA sequence: TGCGCCAGCAGCCAGCTACAGGGGGCTTCTAACTATGGCTACACCTTC.